A single sample is the source of the 23 T cell receptor beta chains below, sequenced in a study of T cells in Graves' hyperthyroidism and ophthalmopathy. Regions amplified from RNA transcripts were the TCR beta CDR3 regions. TCR CDR3 underwent first-round RT-PCR with the HTBI primer set. MiXCR, run by TCRdb on the multiplex PCR reads, gives a single entry per CDR3 protein. The sample contains some 440,000 distinct CDR3 sequences, about 15% of which appear only once. Material: blood. Receptors originate from a woman under 30 with Graves' hyperthyroidism.

The chain combines TRBV7-9 with TRBJ2-7; no firm D call. The CDR3 spans 12 residues. Deletions cut 3 bases from V and 6 bases from J, with 9 bases between. Germline V lookup: CDR1 SEHNR, CDR2 FQNEAQ (reference sequence). The CDR3 loop is CASSFGRGEQYF. CDR3 sequence (DNA): TGTGCCAGCAGCTTTGGGCGAGGCGAGCAGTACTTC.

The chain is built from TRBV7-9 and TRBJ2-7; D might be TRBD1 (6 bases). CDR1 SEHNR and CDR2 FQNEAQ come from the germline V gene (reference sequence). Trimming stripped 1 base from V and 3 bases from J, with 13 bases between. The CDR3 extends over 15 amino acids. CDR3 DNA: TGTGCCAGCAGCTTAGAGAGACAGGCAAACTACGAGCAGTACTTC. It yields the protein CASSLERQANYEQYF.

The table lists this clonotype with a few counts. The V and J genes are TRBV6-2 or TRBV6-3 and TRBJ1-2, with a tentative D call TRBD1 (6 bases). The length of the CDR3 is 15 residues. Germline V CDR1 and CDR2: MNHEY, SVGEGT. Trimming removed 2 bases at V and 6 bases at J, with 16 bases between. The chain's CDR3 is CASSYGIGNRDGYTF. As DNA, the CDR3 is TGTGCCAGCAGTTACGGTATAGGGAACAGGGATGGCTACACCTTC.

This clonotype appeared many times. The V and J genes are TRBV20-1 and TRBJ1-4; D uncertain. V was clipped by 3 bases and J by 5 bases, with 10 bases between them. The CDR3 totals 13 residues. Looked up from germline, CDR1 is DFQATT and CDR2 is SNEGSKA (reference sequence). CDR3 in DNA: TGCAGTGCTAGCCCGTGGAGGAATGAAAAACTGTTTTTT. Protein sequence: CSASPWRNEKLFF.

This clonotype was seen more than once but under ten times. The chain joins TRBV29-1 to TRBJ2-3; 8 nucleotides match TRBD2. The CDR3 totals 18 residues. The germline V gene encodes CDR1 SQVTM and CDR2 ANQGSEA. The J segment lost 1 base and the V segment lost 4 bases, leaving 16 bases of the junction unmatched. The CDR3 coding sequence is TGCAGCGTTGCGTTACTCGCGGGGGGCCAAGTGGGCACAGATACGCAGTATTTT. Translation: CSVALLAGGQVGTDTQYF.

The CDR3 sequence: CAISRQGDETQYF. CDR3 sequence (DNA): TGTGCCATCAGTCGGCAGGGTGACGAGACCCAGTACTTC. The rearrangement links TRBV10-3 to TRBJ2-5, with a possible D match to TRBD1 (5 bases). V gave up 5 bases and J gave up 5 bases, with 12 bases separating them. CDR1 and CDR2 from the germline V gene are ENHRY and SYGVKD. CDR3 length equals 13 residues.

This clonotype was counted a few times. The CDR3, as DNA: TGTGCCAGTAGTATCAAACGGGCAGTCGCCGAGCAGTACTTC. Translation gives CASSIKRAVAEQYF. This rearrangement joins TRBV19 to TRBJ2-7; no clear D. Germline V gene sequence: CDR1 LNHDA, CDR2 SQIVND (reference sequence). The CDR3 extends over 14 amino acids. The V gene lost 3 bases and the J gene lost 6 bases, with 15 bases spanning the gap.

The table lists this clonotype with a few counts. This sequence joins TRBV27 and TRBJ2-6; D is uncertain. Germline V lookup: CDR1 MNHEY, CDR2 SMNVEV (reference sequence). This CDR3 region has 13 residues. V shed 1 base and J shed 3 bases, with 1 base lying between them. CDR3 coding DNA: TGTGCCAGCAGTTTATATGGGGCCAACGTCCTGACTTTC. This sequence encodes CASSLYGANVLTF.

The chain carries TRBV29-1 and TRBJ1-1; D uncertain. There are 15 residues in the CDR3. The V gene lost 7 bases and the J gene lost 2 bases, with 20 bases spanning the gap. Germline V gene lookup returns CDR1 SQVTM and CDR2 ANQGSEA. The CDR3 DNA follows: TGCAGCGCGGTGTCGGATTCCCGCAAAAACACTGAAGCTTTCTTT. Residues: CSAVSDSRKNTEAFF.

This clonotype was picked up many times. V gene TRBV7-3 combines with J gene TRBJ1-4; D is undetermined. CDR3 length: 15 residues. V lost 1 base, J lost 3 bases, and 9 bases lay in between. Looked up from germline, CDR1 is SGHTA and CDR2 is FQGTGA. CDR3 residues: CASSLSPAPNEKLFF. For the CDR3, the DNA is TGTGCCAGCAGCTTAAGTCCCGCTCCTAATGAAAAACTGTTTTTT.

This clonotype was observed at least ten times. The CDR3 DNA is TGTGCCAGCAGCGCCTCCGGGACTAGCGGGAAGACGAATGAGCAGTTCTTC. Protein product: CASSASGTSGKTNEQFF. This rearrangement joins TRBV9 to TRBJ2-1; TRBD2 aligns across 13 bases. V lost 3 bases to trimming and J lost 7 bases; unmatched junction nucleotides: 10. The germline V gene has CDR1 SGDLS and CDR2 YYNGEE. The CDR3 runs to 17 residues.

The V call is TRBV3-1, the J call TRBJ2-3; tentatively, D is TRBD1 (6 bases). This CDR3 comprises 15 residues. The germline gives CDR1 LGHDT, CDR2 YNNKEL (reference sequence). V lost 5 bases to trimming and J lost 1 base, with 13 bases between them. CDR3 in DNA: TGTGCCAGCAGCGTGAGGGGGTCTGGCACAGATACGCAGTATTTT. Amino acids: CASSVRGSGTDTQYF.

This clonotype came up a few times. Written as DNA, the CDR3 is TGTGCCAGCAGCTTAAGCCCCGGATTGTCGACAGATACGCAGTATTTT. Translating gives CASSLSPGLSTDTQYF. The chain links TRBV9 to TRBJ2-3, with D unresolved. The CDR3 consists of 16 residues. With 4 bases removed from V and 3 bases from J, the gap between germline ends came to 18 bases. Germline lookup yields CDR1 SGDLS and CDR2 YYNGEE.

The table lists this clonotype with many counts. The junction departs from the called germline gene at one end, perhaps through a read error. The V gene is TRBV28, the J gene TRBJ1-2, with D possibly being TRBD1 (5 bases). This CDR3 is built from 11 residues. Germline CDR1 MDHEN, CDR2 SYDVKM. The CDR3 nucleotides are TGCGTGGCAGGGCTTGACTATGGCTACACCTTC. Protein product: CVAGLDYGYTF.

A note on this clonotype: With a much larger clone just one base away, this may be a read error. The rearrangement joins TRBV7-9 to TRBJ2-7; weak D call: TRBD1 (5 bases). The V and J ends lost 8 bases and 6 bases respectively, with 11 bases between them. Germline CDR1 is SEHNR and CDR2 is FQNEAQ (reference sequence). The CDR3 loop spans 11 amino acids. CDR3 loop: CASFQGSEQYF. The DNA for the CDR3 is TGTGCCAGCTTTCAGGGCAGCGAGCAGTACTTC. The full variable domain, in which reference TRBV7-9 and TRBJ2-7 provide the parts outside the CDR3, is DTGVSQNPRHKITKRGQNVTFRCDPISEHNRLYWYRQTLGQGPEFLTYFQNEAQLEKSRLLSDRFSAERPKGSFSTLEIQRTEQGDSAMYLCASFQGSEQYFGPGTRLTVT.

About this clonotype: A much larger clone differs from this one at a single base, so this may be a read error. The V gene is TRBV6-4, the J gene TRBJ1-1; D is unresolved. CDR3 length: 16 amino acids. Germline V gives CDR1 MRHNA, CDR2 SNTAGT. The CDR3 sequence is CASNDSGLPLNTEAFF. Here the CDR3 DNA reads TGTGCCAGCAATGACTCAGGTTTACCCCTTAACACTGAAGCTTTCTTT.

The chain is built from TRBV6-5 and TRBJ2-3; TRBD2 might be the D (6 bases). CDR3 length: 16 residues. CDR1 MNHEY and CDR2 SVGAGI come from the germline V gene. With 4 bases removed from V and 1 base from J, the gap between germline ends came to 15 bases. The CDR3 DNA reads TGTGCCAGCAGTTTAGGGACTCCGAGCGGCACAGATACGCAGTATTTT. It specifies CASSLGTPSGTDTQYF.

This chain uses TRBV18 with TRBJ1-1; no clear D gene. CDR3 length: 15 amino acids. Germline V gene sequence: CDR1 KGHSH, CDR2 LQKENI. Trimming cost V 3 bases and J 3 bases, with 14 bases left between them. In DNA form, the CDR3 reads TGTGCCAGCTCACCGGCCCCCCTAATGTACACTGAAGCTTTCTTT. Translated, it gives CASSPAPLMYTEAFF. The whole variable domain, filled in from reference TRBV18 and TRBJ1-1, reads NAGVMQNPRHLVRRRGQEARLRCSPMKGHSHVYWYRQLPEEGLKFMVYLQKENIIDESGMPKERFSAEFPKEGPSILRIQQVVRGDSAAYFCASSPAPLMYTEAFFGQGTRLTVV.

This clonotype was counted ten times or more. The rearrangement uses TRBV27 and TRBJ2-7; D is possibly TRBD1 (6 bases). The germline CDR1 and CDR2 sequences are MNHEY and SMNVEV (reference sequence). V lost 6 bases and J lost 1, with 10 bases in between. This CDR3 comprises 13 residues. The CDR3 region is CASRKTGSYEQYF. The CDR3, as DNA: TGTGCCAGCAGAAAAACAGGGTCCTACGAGCAGTACTTC.

This chain connects TRBV20-1 to TRBJ2-1; the match to TRBD2 covers 10 bases. Germline CDR1 reads DFQATT; CDR2 reads SNEGSKA (reference sequence). The CDR3 has 15 amino acids. V lost 5 bases, J lost 4 bases, and 8 bases stayed unmatched. CDR3 DNA sequence: TGCAGTGCTCGTCCCCTAGCGGGAGTGTACAATGAGCAGTTCTTC. It encodes CSARPLAGVYNEQFF.

V is TRBV4-2 and J is TRBJ1-1, with D possibly being TRBD1 (6 bases). V shed 3 bases and J shed 0 bases, with 14 bases lying between them. CDR1 is LGHNA and CDR2 is YNFKEQ in the germline V gene. This CDR3 is 16 amino acids long. The CDR3: CASSHLTGPMNTEAFF. The CDR3 nucleotides are TGTGCCAGCAGCCATTTAACAGGGCCCATGAACACTGAAGCTTTCTTT.

Ten or more counts support this clonotype. The gene calls are TRBV12-3 or TRBV12-4 and TRBJ2-5; TRBD2 might be the D (5 bases). V was shortened by 3 bases and J by 1 base, with 12 bases between the two germline ends. This CDR3 contains 15 residues. CDR3 residues: CASSLGARPQETQYF. DNA for the CDR3: TGTGCCAGCAGTTTGGGAGCGAGACCCCAAGAGACCCAGTACTTC.

This clonotype was detected ten times or more. The V gene is TRBV5-1, the J gene TRBJ2-7; TRBD2 is a possible D gene (5 bases). This CDR3 contains 15 residues. The V end was cut by 0 bases, the J end by 6 bases, with 16 bases between. CDR1 and CDR2 (germline): SGHRS, YFSETQ. The CDR3 spells CASSLEGGPRREQYF. CDR3 DNA: TGCGCCAGCAGCTTGGAGGGCGGGCCGCGGCGCGAGCAGTACTTC.